This is a list of T cell receptor beta chains from one sample in a study of T cells in localized non-small cell lung cancer. Profiling relied on immunoSEQ multiplex PCR, and the TCRdb table lists in-frame clones only, not all of them. The data show around 83,000 clones, around three quarters seen once. The material sequenced was PBMCs, taken before any cancer treatment. These receptors originate from a man between 40 and 70 years old with stage II squamous cell lung carcinoma. Each CDR3 is given without its conserved first and last residue.

j_call v_call cdr3_length cdr3_aa
TRBJ2-7 TRBV5-1 12 ASSLVYSSYEQY
TRBJ2-5 TRBV19 11 ASSMGRAETQY
TRBJ1-6 TRBV5-4 16 ASSFGAPRGQGSSPLH
TRBJ1-2 TRBV29-1 12 SVDRGRGGYGYT
TRBJ1-1 TRBV4-2 11 ASSPQMFTEAF
TRBJ1-4 TRBV7-2 12 ASSYSGANEKLF
TRBJ1-1 TRBV11-2 12 ASSLDGGLTEAF
TRBJ1-5 TRBV30 11 AWSVTGDQPQH
TRBJ2-2 TRBV6-1 13 ASTTQGGNTGELF
TRBJ1-2 TRBV27 13 ASSLSKASNYGYT
TRBJ2-5 TRBV30 11 AWSWGLRETQY
TRBJ2-7 TRBV7-2 14 ASRFTGTSGSYEQY
TRBJ2-3 TRBV7-9 16 ASRPLGVAESLADTQY
TRBJ2-5 TRBV9 12 ASSISQGAETQY
TRBJ1-2 TRBV5-1 12 ASSLPGVPYGYT